Below are 19 T cell receptor beta chains sequenced from a single sample in a study of regulatory T cells in long-lasting Graves disease (dated by TCRdb to about 2021). In the paper's terms, the time point label means: newly diagnosed GD, antithyroid drugs for less than 3 months. For both TCR sequencing and RNA sequencing, RNA was extracted from PBMCs in TRIzol. Library preparation used multiplex PCR. Instrument on record: Illumina HiSeq 4000. CDR3 regions were amplified by Arm-PCR with iRepertoire HTBI primers to construct TCR beta libraries. TCRdb applied fastp at Q25 and MiXCR to the public reads, then kept only in-frame beta chains. Each record represents a unique CDR3 protein, reported with the most common genes and DNA among its rows. The sample data list 530,000 or so distinct CDR3 sequences, and approximately 15% of these were observed just once. The top ten constitute roughly 10% of the sample.

These records were also assigned to another study, of T cells in Graves' hyperthyroidism and ophthalmopathy.

The sequenced sample was peripheral blood mononuclear cells (PBMCs), obtained at new diagnosis, from a patient treated with antithyroid drugs. The receptors shown here come from a man younger than 45 with Graves disease. Donor details come from another sample of the same person, matched by shared clones.

The chain links TRBV11-2 to TRBJ1-4; TRBD1 aligns across 10 bases. The trim removed 5 bases at V and 5 bases at J, leaving 5 bases unmatched. Germline CDR1 SGHAT, CDR2 FQNNGV. The CDR3 extends over 15 amino acids. CDR3 region: CASSRDRGRNEKLFF. The CDR3 DNA reads as TGTGCCAGCAGCCGTGACAGGGGGCGAAATGAAAAACTGTTTTTT.

DNA for the CDR3: TGTGCCAGCACCGATTCGCCGGGACAGGGCAATCAGCCCCAGCATTTT. This codes for CASTDSPGQGNQPQHF. The V and J genes are TRBV6-1 and TRBJ1-5, with 8 bases fitting TRBD1. V was clipped by 7 bases and J by 2 bases; unmatched bases: 10. Germline V gene data show CDR1 as MNHNS and CDR2 as SASEGT. The CDR3 covers 16 residues.

The sample holds many counts of this clonotype. The genes are TRBV6-5 and TRBJ2-2; the D gene is possibly TRBD2 (6 bases). This CDR3 is built from 17 residues. V lost 2 bases to trimming and J lost 4 bases, with 17 bases between them. CDR1 MNHEY and CDR2 SVGAGI come from the germline V gene. CDR3 amino acids: CASSYTSGSQGTGELFF. Here the CDR3 DNA reads TGTGCCAGCAGTTACACGTCCGGGAGTCAGGGCACCGGGGAGCTGTTTTTT.

This chain uses TRBV2 with TRBJ2-1; 8 bases are shared with TRBD2. CDR3 length equals 15 residues. V shed 6 bases, J shed 5 bases, and the junction held 9 bases outside the gene matches. The V gene's germline CDR1 is SNHLY and CDR2 FYNNEI. CDR3 region: CASRGISGNHNEQFF. The CDR3 nucleotides read TGTGCCAGCAGGGGGATTAGCGGGAACCACAATGAGCAGTTCTTC.

The chain carries TRBV15 and TRBJ2-5, with 8 bases identical to TRBD1. The CDR3 contains 15 residues. CDR1 and CDR2 (germline): LNHNV, YYDKDF (reference sequence). Germline trimming cut 4 bases from V and 2 bases from J; bases unmatched to any gene: 6. The DNA of the CDR3 is TGTGCCACCAGCATTTTCAGGACAGGGCAAGAGACCCAGTACTTC. Translation gives CATSIFRTGQETQYF.

This chain joins TRBV10-3 and TRBJ2-3; D is unclear. The germline gives CDR1 ENHRY, CDR2 SYGVKD. Trimming took 2 bases from V and 4 from J, leaving 10 bases between them. CDR3 length: 14 residues. The CDR3 spells CAISEGNGPDTQYF. The CDR3 coding sequence is TGTGCCATCAGTGAGGGTAATGGCCCAGATACGCAGTATTTT.

This clonotype was seen ten or more times. V and J are TRBV7-2 and TRBJ1-1, with D unclear. Trimming shortened V by 3 bases and J by 0 bases, and 8 bases separated the two germline ends. Germline V gene lookup returns CDR1 SGHTA and CDR2 FQGNSA. The CDR3 length is 14 residues. The CDR3 spells CASSLRGMNTEAFF. CDR3 nucleotides: TGTGCCAGCAGCTTGCGAGGCATGAACACTGAAGCTTTCTTT. Variable domain in full (rest from reference TRBV7-2 and TRBJ1-1): GAGVSQSPSNKVTEKGKDVELRCDPISGHTALYWYRQSLGQGLEFLIYFQGNSAPDKSGLPSDRFSAERTGGSVSTLTIQRTQQEDSAVYLCASSLRGMNTEAFFGQGTRLTVV.

Ten or more counts support this clonotype. The V gene is TRBV6-1, the J gene TRBJ1-1; weak D call: TRBD1 (5 bases). V was pared by 6 bases and J by 5 bases, with 16 bases between. The germline CDR1 and CDR2 sequences are MNHNS and SASEGT. This CDR3 is built from 14 residues. The CDR3 DNA is TGTGCCAGCAGCCTACGGGACCCGGGGACTGAAGCTTTCTTT. It encodes CASSLRDPGTEAFF.

This clonotype came up many times. The chain carries TRBV29-1 and TRBJ2-1; 11 bases line up with TRBD2. This CDR3 has 18 residues. V dropped 0 bases and J dropped 0; count of bases not matched to a gene: 7. Per the germline V gene, CDR1 is SQVTM and CDR2 is ANQGSEA. The CDR3 nucleotides read TGCAGCGTTGAAGATAAACTGACTAGCGGGAACTCCTACAATGAGCAGTTCTTC. Translated, it gives CSVEDKLTSGNSYNEQFF.

For this clonotype: A much larger clone lies a single base off, so this may be a read error. J is TRBJ1-6 and V is TRBV27; tentative D call: TRBD1 (5 bases). This CDR3 is built from 15 residues. CDR1 and CDR2 from the germline V gene are MNHEY and SMNVEV (reference sequence). With 5 bases removed from V and 6 bases from J, the gap between germline ends came to 14 bases. CDR3 nucleotide sequence: TGTGCCAGCAGTCTCAGGGAAACCATTAATTCACCCCTCCACTTT. The encoded protein is CASSLRETINSPLHF.

In its sample, this clonotype was seen many times. This chain connects TRBV12-3 or TRBV12-4 to TRBJ2-7, with 8 bases lining up with TRBD2. The CDR3 has 13 residues. V gave up 5 bases and J gave up 2 bases; unmatched junction bases: 2. CDR3 loop: CASSRGGAYEQYF. As DNA, the CDR3 is TGTGCCAGCAGTCGGGGGGGGGCCTACGAGCAGTACTTC.

The table lists this clonotype with a few counts. The rearrangement joins TRBV7-9 to TRBJ1-1, with D maybe TRBD1 (6 bases). Germline V CDR1 and CDR2: SEHNR, FQNEAQ (reference sequence). The CDR3 is 16 residues long. The germline V and J ends were trimmed by 4 bases and 5 bases, with 20 bases remaining between them. In nucleotides, the CDR3 is TGTGCCAGCAGCTCCCCCGCGGGGGGCGGAGAGACTGAAGCTTTCTTT. This translates into CASSSPAGGGETEAFF. The whole variable domain, remainder taken from reference TRBV7-9 and TRBJ1-1, is DTGVSQNPRHKITKRGQNVTFRCDPISEHNRLYWYRQTLGQGPEFLTYFQNEAQLEKSRLLSDRFSAERPKGSFSTLEIQRTEQGDSAMYLCASSSPAGGGETEAFFGQGTRLTVV.

This clonotype showed up many times. V gene TRBV9 combines with J gene TRBJ2-5; D uncertain. Trimming shortened V by 0 bases and J by 5 bases, and 11 bases separated the two germline ends. The germline V gene has CDR1 SGDLS and CDR2 YYNGEE. The CDR3 loop spans 14 amino acids. This chain's CDR3 is CASSVGVETETQYF. The DNA of the CDR3 is TGTGCCAGCAGCGTAGGGGTAGAAACTGAGACCCAGTACTTC.

The sample holds many counts of this clonotype. J is TRBJ2-7 and V is TRBV7-2; no definite D call. Trimming took off 1 base at V and 0 bases at J, with 7 bases between the two ends. The germline V gene encodes CDR1 SGHTA and CDR2 FQGNSA. This CDR3 is built from 14 residues. The CDR3 reads CASSLELNSYEQYF. CDR3 nucleotide sequence: TGTGCCAGCAGCTTAGAGTTGAACTCCTACGAGCAGTACTTC.

In its sample, this clonotype was seen many times. The chain carries TRBV15 and TRBJ1-2; 7 bases map to TRBD1. Losses at the gene ends were 1 base for V and 0 bases for J; bases not matched to a gene: 8. The CDR3 runs to 17 residues. CDR1 is LNHNV and CDR2 is YYDKDF in the germline V gene (reference sequence). The CDR3 sequence: CATSRATGDLANYGYTF. Here the CDR3 DNA reads TGTGCCACCAGCAGAGCTACAGGGGACCTAGCTAACTATGGCTACACCTTC.

This clonotype was counted a few times. The chain joins TRBV15 to TRBJ2-1, with D maybe TRBD1 (5 bases). CDR1 LNHNV and CDR2 YYDKDF come from the germline V gene (reference sequence). The V end lost 2 bases, the J end lost 9 bases, and 5 bases lay between the germline ends. The CDR3 contains 11 residues. CDR3 sequence reads: CATSRQGEQFF. The CDR3 region has the DNA TGTGCCACCAGCAGACAGGGTGAGCAGTTCTTC.

This clonotype occurred a few times. This chain uses TRBV20-1 with TRBJ1-2, with 9 bases lining up with TRBD1. CDR1 DFQATT and CDR2 SNEGSKA come from the germline V gene (reference sequence). The junction had 10 bases not matched to a gene; V was cut back by 3 bases and J by 8 bases. The CDR3 has 14 residues. CDR3 in amino acids: CSASPLQGAHGYTF. CDR3 nucleotides: TGCAGTGCTAGCCCCTTACAGGGGGCGCACGGCTACACCTTC.

This clonotype was found once. The chain recombines TRBV19 with TRBJ2-1; D unresolved. This CDR3 region has 12 residues. Germline V gene lookup returns CDR1 LNHDA and CDR2 SQIVND (reference sequence). The germline V and J ends were trimmed by 9 bases and 2 bases, with 8 bases remaining between them. DNA for the CDR3: TGTGCCAGCGATTCTCCCTACAATGAGCAGTTCTTC. It yields the protein CASDSPYNEQFF.

This chain links TRBV24-1 with TRBJ2-2; TRBD2 matches 7 bases. Trimming removed 1 base from V and 4 bases from J; junction bases left unmatched: 8. The CDR3 has 17 amino acids. CDR1 KGHDR and CDR2 SFDVKD come from the germline V gene. CDR3 coding DNA: TGTGCCACCAGTGATTTCAACCGTCCGGGGGGCACCGGGGAGCTGTTTTTT. Translation: CATSDFNRPGGTGELFF.